Following are 28 T cell receptor beta chains from one sample sequenced in a study of blood T cells in healthy people across ages. Primed by a sample-barcoded 5' primer and a J-beta primer mix, a second PCR proceeded for 7 to 11 cycles. TCRdb reprocessed the 5' RACE reads via MiXCR and lists one record per CDR3 protein. The sample lists approximately 830,000 distinct CDR3 sequences; less than 80% were seen once. Sequencing used blood. The origin of the receptors is a man between 25 and 39 years old in good health.

This rearrangement joins TRBV20-1 to TRBJ2-1; 7 nucleotides line up with TRBD2. Losses at the gene ends were 5 bases for V and 1 base for J; bases not matched to a gene: 5. The germline V gene encodes CDR1 DFQATT and CDR2 SNEGSKA (reference sequence). The CDR3 totals 14 residues. The CDR3 bases are TGCAGTGCTGGGGGAGGGGAATCCTACAATGAGCAGTTCTTC. Translating gives CSAGGGESYNEQFF.

This clonotype was counted ten times or more. The V call is TRBV20-1, the J call TRBJ2-7; 9 bases are shared with TRBD1. Trimming removed 8 bases from V and 2 bases from J; junction bases left unmatched: 7. The germline CDR1 and CDR2 sequences are DFQATT and SNEGSKA (reference sequence). There are 13 residues in the CDR3. The CDR3 is CSWPGQGPYEQYF. CDR3 nucleotide sequence: TGCAGTTGGCCGGGACAGGGTCCCTACGAGCAGTACTTC.

V gene TRBV20-1 combines with J gene TRBJ1-4; no clear D. The CDR3 spans 15 residues. V lost 3 bases, J lost 7 bases, and 18 bases lay in between. Germline V gives CDR1 DFQATT, CDR2 SNEGSKA (reference sequence). CDR3 sequence: CSAREILGRAEKLFF. The CDR3 DNA is TGCAGTGCTAGGGAAATCCTAGGACGGGCTGAAAAACTGTTTTTT.

This clonotype was seen more than once but under ten times. Written as DNA, the CDR3 is TGTGCCAGCAGTTTAAGCATTCAGTACTTC. Its translation is CASSLSIQYF. This chain connects TRBV27 to TRBJ2-4, with no clear D. CDR1 and CDR2 (germline): MNHEY, SMNVEV (reference sequence). The length of the CDR3 is 10 residues. The germline V and J ends were trimmed by 2 bases and 9 bases, with 2 bases remaining between them.

The V gene is TRBV7-9, the J gene TRBJ2-5, with D perhaps matching TRBD2 (5 bases). This CDR3 is built from 16 residues. CDR1 SEHNR and CDR2 FQNEAQ come from the germline V gene (reference sequence). V lost 1 base to trimming and J lost 5 bases, with 17 bases between them. The CDR3 loop is CASSLGLGMGLETQYF. CDR3 DNA: TGTGCCAGCAGCTTAGGTCTCGGGATGGGGTTGGAGACCCAGTACTTC. The whole variable domain, filled in from reference TRBV7-9 and TRBJ2-5, reads DTGVSQNPRHKITKRGQNVTFRCDPISEHNRLYWYRQTLGQGPEFLTYFQNEAQLEKSRLLSDRFSAERPKGSFSTLEIQRTEQGDSAMYLCASSLGLGMGLETQYFGPGTRLLVL.

V is TRBV7-9 and J is TRBJ2-1; the match to TRBD2 covers 9 bases. This CDR3 region has 20 residues. The V and J ends lost 5 bases and 0 bases, in that order; junction bases with no gene match: 17. CDR1 and CDR2 from the germline V gene are SEHNR and FQNEAQ (reference sequence). This CDR3 reads CASSVIAGADTQSSYNEQFF. The CDR3 nucleotides read TGTGCCAGCAGCGTCATAGCGGGGGCCGATACCCAGAGCTCCTACAATGAGCAGTTCTTC.

The chain is built from TRBV7-9 and TRBJ2-1; 7 bases match TRBD2. The germline gives CDR1 SEHNR, CDR2 FQNEAQ (reference sequence). The CDR3 is 13 residues long. V shed 5 bases, J shed 13 bases, and the junction held 11 bases outside the gene matches. The chain's CDR3 is CASSRLAGETQFF. The CDR3 DNA sequence: TGTGCCAGCAGCCGTCTGGCGGGAGAGACCCAGTTCTTC. The entire variable domain, with the rest obtained from reference TRBV7-9 and TRBJ2-1, is as follows: DTGVSQNPRHKITKRGQNVTFRCDPISEHNRLYWYRQTLGQGPEFLTYFQNEAQLEKSRLLSDRFSAERPKGSFSTLEIQRTEQGDSAMYLCASSRLAGETQFFGPGTRLTVL.

The chain has TRBV18 and TRBJ2-7; 7 bases agree with TRBD1. Per the germline V gene, CDR1 is KGHSH and CDR2 is LQKENI. J lost 1 base, V lost 8 bases, and 11 bases had no gene match. The CDR3 is 15 amino acids. DNA of the CDR3: TGTGCCAGCCCACAAACAGGGGAAAGGTCCTACGAGCAGTACTTC. This codes for CASPQTGERSYEQYF. Drawing the rest from reference TRBV18 and TRBJ2-7, the complete variable domain is NAGVMQNPRHLVRRRGQEARLRCSPMKGHSHVYWYRQLPEEGLKFMVYLQKENIIDESGMPKERFSAEFPKEGPSILRIQQVVRGDSAAYFCASPQTGERSYEQYFGPGTRLTVT.

This chain connects TRBV12-3 or TRBV12-4 to TRBJ2-3; 8 bases match TRBD2. Trimming removed 3 bases from V and 3 bases from J; junction bases left unmatched: 11. This CDR3 has 17 residues. CDR3 nucleotides: TGTGCCAGCAGTTTCAGACTAGCGAGGGCGGGTACAGATACGCAGTATTTT. This codes for CASSFRLARAGTDTQYF.

This chain uses TRBV9 with TRBJ1-1; D might be TRBD1 (5 bases). V was cut by 2 bases and J by 1 base, with 12 bases left in between. Looked up from germline, CDR1 is SGDLS and CDR2 is YYNGEE. This CDR3 spans 15 amino acids. CDR3 in amino acids: CASSVLTGPNTEAFF. For the CDR3, the DNA is TGTGCCAGCAGCGTCTTGACGGGGCCGAACACTGAAGCTTTCTTT.

The chain joins TRBV2 to TRBJ1-3; D unclear. Germline CDR1 and CDR2: SNHLY and FYNNEI. The CDR3 sequence is 17 residues long. V dropped 7 bases and J dropped 4 bases, with 23 bases sitting between them. This chain's CDR3 is CASKGLPVAAGGNTIYF. The DNA for the CDR3 is TGTGCCAGCAAAGGCCTCCCGGTGGCAGCGGGGGGAAACACCATATATTTT.

Here the CDR3 reads CASSSDGGLNIQYF. The CDR3 nucleotides are TGTGCCAGCAGTTCTGACGGGGGGCTAAACATTCAGTACTTC. This chain links TRBV12-3 or TRBV12-4 with TRBJ2-4; maybe TRBD2 (7 bases). V was trimmed by 4 bases and J by 6 bases, leaving 13 bases between them. The CDR3 contains 14 residues.

Many counts were recorded for this clonotype. The chain recombines TRBV20-1 with TRBJ2-3, with D possibly matching TRBD2 (5 bases). Per germline, CDR1 DFQATT and CDR2 SNEGSKA (reference sequence). The CDR3 runs to 14 residues. Trimming took off 7 bases at V and 3 bases at J, with 17 bases between the two ends. This CDR3 is CSGASTEDTDTQYF. CDR3 in DNA: TGCAGTGGGGCTAGCACCGAGGATACAGATACGCAGTATTTT.

As for this clonotype: At one end, the junction sequence differs from germline, possibly due to a read error. The CDR3 reads CASSVMAGGLYNEQSF. The DNA of the CDR3 is TGTGCCAGCAGCGTTATGGCGGGGGGTCTCTACAATGAGCAGTCCTTC. The V call is TRBV7-2, the J call TRBJ2-7; 8 bases line up with TRBD2. CDR1 and CDR2 (germline): SGHTA, FQGNSA. This CDR3 comprises 16 residues.

The chain uses TRBV6-5 and TRBJ1-1; no clear D gene. Per germline, CDR1 MNHEY and CDR2 SVGAGI. The CDR3 runs to 14 residues. The V and J ends lost 9 bases and 4 bases respectively, with 18 bases between them. The CDR3 protein is CASGSRRRITEAFF. The CDR3 DNA is TGTGCCAGTGGATCCCGAAGGCGGATCACTGAAGCTTTCTTT.

The J gene is TRBJ2-5, the V gene TRBV10-3; 8 bases align to TRBD1. The CDR3 length is 14 residues. The V gene's germline CDR1 is ENHRY and CDR2 SYGVKD. V lost 5 bases and J lost 3; bases outside the gene matches: 5. The CDR3 DNA follows: TGTGCCATCAGTTTATCGGACAGGGAAGAGACCCAGTACTTC. As protein: CAISLSDREETQYF.

This clonotype has only a few counts. The V call is TRBV28, the J call TRBJ2-7; D remains ambiguous. CDR1 is MDHEN and CDR2 is SYDVKM in the germline V gene. This CDR3 spans 14 amino acids. Trimming took off 3 bases at V and 0 bases at J, with 9 bases between the two ends. CDR3 sequence: CASSFVAGSYEQYF. The CDR3 DNA sequence: TGTGCCAGCAGTTTCGTTGCTGGCTCCTACGAGCAGTACTTC.

The chain joins TRBV7-3 to TRBJ2-7; D gene uncertain. Germline loops: CDR1 SGHTA, CDR2 FQGTGA. The CDR3 has 13 residues. Trimming removed 4 bases from V and 0 bases from J, with 7 bases in between. In DNA, the CDR3 is TGTGCCAGCAGCTCCTCGAACTCCTACGAGCAGTACTTC. Its protein product is CASSSSNSYEQYF.

The V gene is TRBV5-1, the J gene TRBJ2-1, with 7 nucleotides matching TRBD2. CDR1 is SGHRS and CDR2 is YFSETQ in the germline V gene. The CDR3 sequence is 16 residues long. With 3 bases clipped from V and 3 bases from J, the junction kept 9 bases outside the gene matches. CDR3 protein: CASSSLTGGGYNEQFF. CDR3 nucleotide sequence: TGCGCCAGCAGCTCCCTTACTGGCGGGGGCTACAATGAGCAGTTCTTC. Drawing the rest from reference TRBV5-1 and TRBJ2-1, the complete variable domain is KAGVTQTPRYLIKTRGQQVTLSCSPISGHRSVSWYQQTPGQGLQFLFEYFSETQRNKGNFPGRFSGRQFSNSRSEMNVSTLELGDSALYLCASSSLTGGGYNEQFFGPGTRLTVL.

The chain combines TRBV6-6 with TRBJ2-4; tentative D call: TRBD2 (5 bases). The CDR3 runs to 15 residues. V shed 2 bases and J shed 4 bases, with 12 bases lying between them. Germline lookup yields CDR1 MNHNY and CDR2 SVGAGI (reference sequence). CDR3 loop: CASSYPRGEKNIQYF. The CDR3 DNA reads as TGTGCCAGCAGTTACCCCCGGGGAGAAAAAAACATTCAGTACTTC.

The rearrangement links TRBV7-8 to TRBJ2-3; no reliable D call. The CDR3 loop spans 16 amino acids. V was shortened by 7 bases and J by 5 bases, with 22 bases between the two germline ends. Germline V gene sequence: CDR1 SGHVS, CDR2 FQNEAQ. CDR3 coding DNA: TGTGCCAGCAACGTCCTGGCCGGTGCCGCAGTAGATACGCAGTATTTT. Translation: CASNVLAGAAVDTQYF.

The gene calls are TRBV2 and TRBJ1-1; a possible D gene is TRBD1 (6 bases). Between the trimmed V and J ends, which lost 7 bases and 0 bases, there was a span of 6 bases. This CDR3 contains 12 residues. Germline assignment: CDR1 SNHLY and CDR2 FYNNEI. In DNA form, the CDR3 reads TGTGCCAGCAACAGGGTGAACACTGAAGCTTTCTTT. It yields the protein CASNRVNTEAFF.

V usage is TRBV29-1 and J usage is TRBJ1-4; D might be TRBD1 (5 bases). CDR1 and CDR2 (germline): SQVTM, ANQGSEA. V lost 0 bases and J 10 bases, leaving 12 bases between the germline ends. There are 13 residues in the CDR3. Written as DNA, the CDR3 is TGCAGCGTTGAAGATTTGAAGACAGCAAAACTGTTTTTT. This translates into CSVEDLKTAKLFF.

This clonotype was found a few times. The J gene is TRBJ2-7, the V gene TRBV12-3 or TRBV12-4, with D possibly called TRBD1 or TRBD2 (6 bases each). This CDR3 region has 15 residues. Between the trimmed V and J ends, which lost 5 bases and 0 bases, there was a span of 14 bases. The CDR3 spells CASSRGGTGSYEQYF. The CDR3 DNA reads TGTGCCAGCAGTCGAGGGGGGACGGGCTCCTACGAGCAGTACTTC.

This clonotype was detected ten times or more. The J gene is TRBJ2-4, the V gene TRBV6-1; 10 bases line up with TRBD2. The CDR3 is 15 residues long. The germline CDR1 and CDR2 sequences are MNHNS and SASEGT. Trimming removed 0 bases from V and 9 bases from J; junction bases left unmatched: 5. CDR3 sequence (DNA): TGTGCCAGCAGTGAAGCAGCGGGGGGGCCGAGCATTCAGTACTTC. Translation: CASSEAAGGPSIQYF.

This clonotype turned up a few times. The rearrangement joins TRBV10-3 to TRBJ2-6, with D possibly being TRBD1 or TRBD2 (5 bases each). Germline V gene sequence: CDR1 ENHRY, CDR2 SYGVKD. The CDR3 is 16 amino acids. V gave up 3 bases and J gave up 1 base, with 10 bases separating them. The CDR3 reads CAISDRDGSGANVLTF. The DNA of the CDR3 is TGTGCCATCAGTGATAGGGACGGGTCTGGGGCCAACGTCCTGACTTTC.

The count of this clonotype is one. The chain joins TRBV7-6 to TRBJ2-1; 12 bases align to TRBD1. V lost 5 bases to trimming and J lost 7 bases; unmatched junction nucleotides: 6. The CDR3 contains 15 residues. The germline V gene has CDR1 SGHVS and CDR2 FNYEAQ. CDR3: CASSPGQGAANEQFF. The CDR3 DNA follows: TGTGCCAGCAGCCCGGGACAGGGGGCGGCGAATGAGCAGTTCTTC. Variable domain in full (rest from reference TRBV7-6 and TRBJ2-1): GAGVSQSPRYKVTKRGQDVALRCDPISGHVSLYWYRQALGQGPEFLTYFNYEAQQDKSGLPNDRFSAERPEGSISTLTIQRTEQRDSAMYRCASSPGQGAANEQFFGPGTRLTVL.

This chain joins TRBV19 and TRBJ2-5; D is undetermined. The V end was cut by 10 bases, the J end by 5 bases, with 11 bases between. This CDR3 is 11 amino acids long. In germline, CDR1 is LNHDA, CDR2 SQIVND (reference sequence). CDR3: CATREGETQYF. CDR3 sequence (DNA): TGTGCCACAAGGGAAGGGGAGACCCAGTACTTC.